Below, 13 T cell receptor beta chains from the same sample are listed, as sequenced in a study of blood T cell repertoires in COVID-19. Repertoires were generated with immunoSEQ multiplex PCR, while TCRdb's copy carries only in-frame clones and drops some. The sample carries roughly 130,000 clones, about 74% recorded once. Sequencing used peripheral blood. These receptors were taken from a man aged 45 to 65 with acute or convalescent COVID-19.

V usage is TRBV7-2 and J usage is TRBJ2-3, with a possible D match to TRBD2 (6 bases). CDR1 is SGHTA, CDR2 FQGNSA, per germline. Trimming shortened V by 3 bases and J by 4 bases, and 14 bases separated the two germline ends. This CDR3 region has 15 residues. The CDR3 coding sequence is TGTGCCAGCAGCTTCAGTGTCGGGGAGGCAGATACGCAGTATTTT. This sequence encodes CASSFSVGEADTQYF.

This clone has ten or more counts. The J gene is TRBJ2-1, the V gene TRBV5-1; D may be TRBD2 (5 bases). V shed 0 bases and J shed 0 bases, with 16 bases lying between them. CDR3 length: 18 amino acids. The germline V gene has CDR1 SGHRS and CDR2 YFSETQ. As DNA, the CDR3 is TGCGCCAGCAGCTTGGGAGATACCGCTGGGAGCTCCTACAATGAGCAGTTCTTC. Its translation is CASSLGDTAGSSYNEQFF.

V and J are TRBV4-1 and TRBJ2-2; a possible D gene is TRBD1 (5 bases). The CDR3 runs to 16 residues. CDR1 MGHRA and CDR2 YSYEKL come from the germline V gene. V was trimmed by 0 bases and J by 5 bases, leaving 13 bases between them. CDR3 amino acids: CASSQDRGRTTGELFF. Written as DNA, the CDR3 is TGCGCCAGCAGCCAAGATAGGGGCAGAACAACCGGGGAGCTGTTTTTT.

The chain has TRBV5-6 and TRBJ2-7; D possibly corresponds to TRBD2 (5 bases). This CDR3 region has 13 residues. V was shortened by 0 bases and J by 3 bases, with 7 bases between the two germline ends. Germline V CDR1 and CDR2: SGHDT, YYEEEE. CDR3 coding DNA: TGTGCCAGCAGCTTGGAAGGACTCTACGAGCAGTACGTC. This translates into CASSLEGLYEQYV.

The chain couples TRBV3-1 (or the pseudogene TRBV3-2) to TRBJ2-3; TRBD2 matches at 8 bases. The germline gives CDR1 LGHDT, CDR2 YNNKEL (reference sequence). The V gene end was trimmed by 5 bases and the J gene end by 4 bases; junction bases not matched to a gene: 14. The CDR3 consists of 17 residues. The CDR3 coding sequence is TGTGCCAGCAGCGCGCAAATTATCGGGGGGGCCGCAGATACGCAGTATTTT. Translated: CASSAQIIGGAADTQYF.

In this sample, this clone turned up many times. The rearrangement links TRBV11-3 to TRBJ2-2; 9 positions agree with TRBD2. The CDR3 has 17 residues. The V gene's germline CDR1 is SGHNT and CDR2 YENEEA. V was pared by 5 bases and J by 0 bases, with 7 bases of the junction left unmatched. As DNA, the CDR3 is TGTGCCAGCAGCGGACTAGCGAACCCCTCGAACACCGGGGAGCTGTTTTTT. Protein: CASSGLANPSNTGELFF.

By its share, this clone is medium-sized. The gene calls are TRBV6-6 and TRBJ2-5, with D maybe TRBD2 (5 bases). Germline V gives CDR1 MNHNY, CDR2 SVGAGI (reference sequence). The CDR3 loop spans 15 amino acids. The ends were cut back, 5 bases at V and 5 bases at J, with 18 bases in the middle. The CDR3 DNA reads as TGTGCCAGCAGTGGCGTCGACCGGGGTGGCGAGACCCAGTACTTC. As protein: CASSGVDRGGETQYF.

This clone was observed a single time. The chain links TRBV5-4 to TRBJ2-7, with 9 bases matching TRBD1. Looked up from germline, CDR1 is SGHNT and CDR2 is YYREEE (reference sequence). The CDR3 covers 14 residues. With V trimmed by 4 bases and J by 4 bases, 6 bases remained unmatched. CDR3 sequence (DNA): TGTGCCAGCAGCGCGGGACAGGGCACATACGAGCAGTACGTC. It translates to CASSAGQGTYEQYV.

The chain employs TRBV28 and TRBJ2-2, with 8 positions matching TRBD1. The CDR3 has 15 amino acids. V lost 8 bases, J lost 6 bases, and 11 bases stayed unmatched. The germline V gene has CDR1 MDHEN and CDR2 SYDVKM. As DNA, the CDR3 is TGTGCCAGCTCCAGGGCAGGGGGCAAATCCGGGGAGCTGTTTTTT. The encoded protein is CASSRAGGKSGELFF.

The chain combines TRBV18 with TRBJ1-6, with 9 bases that match TRBD1. The germline V gene has CDR1 KGHSH and CDR2 LQKENI. This CDR3 has 14 amino acids. The J segment lost 10 bases and the V segment lost 4 bases, leaving 5 bases of the junction unmatched. CDR3 DNA sequence: TGTGCCAGCTCACTGGACAGGGGAGGATCACCCCTCCACTTT. Translating it yields CASSLDRGGSPLHF.

The chain recombines TRBV6-6 with TRBJ1-2; unclear D gene. There are 14 residues in the CDR3. Germline CDR1 is MNHNY and CDR2 is SVGAGI (reference sequence). V lost 7 bases, J lost 8 bases, and 20 bases lay in between. The CDR3 protein is CASTLGQSSGGYTF. The CDR3 region has the DNA TGTGCCAGCACCCTAGGTCAATCTAGCGGGGGCTACACCTTC.

The rearrangement links TRBV7-8 to TRBJ1-1; D unclear. V was trimmed by 0 bases and J by 3 bases, leaving 11 bases between them. Germline V CDR1 and CDR2: SGHVS, FQNEAQ. The CDR3 sequence is 15 residues long. As DNA, the CDR3 is TGTGCCAGCAGCTTAGCCCCCCGCGCCTACACTGAAGCTTTCTTT. It yields the protein CASSLAPRAYTEAFF.

This clone was picked up one time. The CDR3 nucleotides read TGTGCCAGCAGCTCGGGACAAGTCTATGGCTACACCTTC. It encodes CASSSGQVYGYTF. The chain is built from TRBV7-2 and TRBJ1-2, with D tentatively TRBD1 (6 bases). The CDR3 totals 13 residues. Germline V gene data show CDR1 as SGHTA and CDR2 as FQGNSA. V was trimmed by 4 bases and J by 4 bases, leaving 10 bases between them.